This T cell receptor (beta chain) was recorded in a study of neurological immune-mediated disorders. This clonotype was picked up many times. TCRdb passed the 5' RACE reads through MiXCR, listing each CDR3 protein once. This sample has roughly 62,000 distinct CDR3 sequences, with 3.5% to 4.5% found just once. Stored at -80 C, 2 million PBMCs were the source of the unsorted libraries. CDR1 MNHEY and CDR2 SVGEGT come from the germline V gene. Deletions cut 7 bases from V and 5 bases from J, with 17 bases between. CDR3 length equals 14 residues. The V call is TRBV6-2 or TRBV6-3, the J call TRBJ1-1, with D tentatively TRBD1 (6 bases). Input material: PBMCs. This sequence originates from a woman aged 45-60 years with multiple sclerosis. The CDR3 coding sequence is TGTGCCAGCACCAAAAGGGGGACACCAACTGAAGCTTTCTTT. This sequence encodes CASTKRGTPTEAFF.